These 20 T cell receptor beta chains share one sample of origin, sequenced in a study of T cell responses to AZD1222 COVID-19 vaccine. Libraries were prepared by immunoSEQ multiplex PCR; TCRdb keeps only in-frame clonotypes and omits some of them. The data contain 200,000 to 250,000 clones, about 92% of them singletons. This material consisted of peripheral blood, taken on day 0 of MenACWY control vaccination. The receptors come from an adult in good health.

This clone was seen a few times. This chain connects TRBV18 to TRBJ1-5; TRBD1 agrees at 12 bases. From germline, CDR1 is KGHSH and CDR2 LQKENI. The J segment lost 11 bases and the V segment lost 2 bases, leaving 7 bases of the junction unmatched. The CDR3 has 15 residues. CDR3 sequence: CASSPGTGGQGAQHF. The DNA of the CDR3 is TGTGCCAGCTCACCAGGGACAGGGGGCCAAGGTGCCCAGCATTTT.

This rearrangement joins TRBV7-8 to TRBJ1-3; TRBD1 might be the D (5 bases). Deletions cut 2 bases from V and 9 bases from J, with 8 bases between. This CDR3 comprises 12 residues. Germline V CDR1 and CDR2: SGHVS, FQNEAQ. The chain's CDR3 is CASSLSGGTIYF. The CDR3 DNA follows: TGTGCCAGCAGCTTATCGGGGGGCACCATATATTTT.

The CDR3 reads CASSLSRRSTEAFF. CDR3 DNA: TGTGCCAGCAGTCTTTCCCGGAGGAGCACTGAAGCTTTCTTT. The V call is TRBV27, the J call TRBJ1-1, with D uncertain. CDR3 size: 14 residues. Germline CDR1 is MNHEY and CDR2 is SMNVEV (reference sequence). Between the trimmed V and J ends, which lost 5 bases and 4 bases, there was a span of 14 bases.

The rearrangement links TRBV7-9 to TRBJ2-4; 8 bases map to TRBD2. V was clipped by 5 bases and J by 2 bases; unmatched bases: 11. Germline V CDR1 and CDR2: SEHNR, FQNEAQ (reference sequence). The CDR3 loop spans 17 amino acids. The chain's CDR3 is CASSPGGRPLPKNIQYF. CDR3 nucleotide sequence: TGTGCCAGCAGCCCGGGGGGGAGACCTTTACCCAAAAACATTCAGTACTTC. Drawing the rest from reference TRBV7-9 and TRBJ2-4, the complete variable domain is DTGVSQNPRHKITKRGQNVTFRCDPISEHNRLYWYRQTLGQGPEFLTYFQNEAQLEKSRLLSDRFSAERPKGSFSTLEIQRTEQGDSAMYLCASSPGGRPLPKNIQYFGAGTRLSVL.

The chain recombines TRBV5-1 with TRBJ2-1, with TRBD1 as a possible D gene (6 bases). The CDR3 is 15 amino acids. The germline V gene has CDR1 SGHRS and CDR2 YFSETQ. V was pared by 7 bases and J by 4 bases, with 18 bases between. CDR3 in DNA: TGCGCCAGCCGTGAGGTGACAGGATCTTACAATGAGCAGTTCTTC. Amino acid sequence: CASREVTGSYNEQFF.

This clone came up once. V gene TRBV3-1 (or the pseudogene TRBV3-2) combines with J gene TRBJ1-5, with D perhaps TRBD1 (6 bases). The V gene lost 1 base and the J gene lost 7 bases, with 17 bases spanning the gap. The CDR3 runs 16 residues. The V gene's germline CDR1 is LGHDT and CDR2 YNNKEL (reference sequence). The CDR3 bases are TGTGCCAGCAGCCAAGGGGGGGCCCGGTGGGGCCAGCCCCAGCATTTT. Encoded protein: CASSQGGARWGQPQHF.

V and J are TRBV6-5 and TRBJ2-1; D may be TRBD2 (7 bases). V gave up 10 bases and J gave up 1 base, with 17 bases separating them. The CDR3 runs to 15 residues. Germline V CDR1 and CDR2: MNHEY, SVGAGI. CDR3 nucleotides: TGTGCCATCCGTGGGGGGGCTGCGTCCTACAATGAGCAGTTCTTC. It codes for CAIRGGAASYNEQFF.

The rearrangement links TRBV7-9 to TRBJ1-1; 9 positions agree with TRBD1. Germline assignment: CDR1 SEHNR and CDR2 FQNEAQ (reference sequence). V dropped 4 bases and J dropped 3; count of bases not matched to a gene: 6. The CDR3 covers 15 residues. The CDR3 here is CASSYPDRGDTEAFF. The CDR3 DNA is TGTGCCAGCAGCTACCCAGACAGGGGGGACACTGAAGCTTTCTTT.

This chain connects TRBV24-1 to TRBJ2-7; D might be TRBD1 (5 bases). This CDR3 comprises 13 residues. Per the germline V gene, CDR1 is KGHDR and CDR2 is SFDVKD. Trimming removed 9 bases at V and 3 bases at J, with 14 bases between. The CDR3 here is CATSTVNNYEQYF. The DNA for the CDR3 is TGTGCCACCTCGACAGTAAATAACTACGAGCAGTACTTC.

The chain employs TRBV6-5 and TRBJ1-1; D not certain. The CDR3 is made up of 11 amino acids. With 7 bases removed from V and 5 bases from J, the gap between germline ends came to 8 bases. Germline lookup yields CDR1 MNHEY and CDR2 SVGAGI. In nucleotides, the CDR3 is TGTGCCAGCAAGGTGGGGACTGAAGCTTTCTTT. It translates to CASKVGTEAFF.

The rearrangement links TRBV5-6 to TRBJ1-5, with no clear D. Per the germline V gene, CDR1 is SGHDT and CDR2 is YYEEEE. V dropped 7 bases and J dropped 4 bases, with 12 bases sitting between them. The length of the CDR3 is 13 residues. The CDR3 reads CASGIGNNQPQHF. The CDR3 bases are TGTGCCAGCGGCATAGGGAATAATCAGCCCCAGCATTTT.

This rearrangement joins TRBV18 to TRBJ2-5, with 11 bases that match TRBD2. V gave up 0 bases and J gave up 6 bases; unmatched junction bases: 6. The CDR3 runs to 16 residues. Germline V gene lookup returns CDR1 KGHSH and CDR2 LQKENI. CDR3 protein: CASSPPVAGGQKTQYF. For the CDR3, the DNA is TGTGCCAGCTCACCACCGGTAGCGGGGGGGCAGAAGACCCAGTACTTC.

V and J are TRBV5-1 and TRBJ1-2, with a weak D call TRBD1 (6 bases). Germline V gene lookup returns CDR1 SGHRS and CDR2 YFSETQ. Trimming shortened V by 3 bases and J by 7 bases, and 19 bases separated the two germline ends. CDR3 length: 15 amino acids. The CDR3 spells CASSWGAGAQGGYTF. CDR3 sequence (DNA): TGCGCCAGCAGCTGGGGGGCAGGGGCTCAGGGTGGCTACACCTTC.

This chain links TRBV7-9 with TRBJ2-2; D possibly corresponds to TRBD1 (6 bases). From germline, CDR1 is SEHNR and CDR2 FQNEAQ (reference sequence). Trimming shortened V by 3 bases and J by 4 bases, and 9 bases separated the two germline ends. The CDR3 consists of 14 residues. In DNA, the CDR3 is TGTGCCAGCAGCTTCGACAGGATCACCGGGGAGCTGTTTTTT. This gives the protein CASSFDRITGELFF.

The gene calls are TRBV5-6 and TRBJ2-5, with a weak D call TRBD1 (5 bases). The ends were cut back, 0 bases at V and 8 bases at J, with 14 bases in the middle. This CDR3 region has 14 residues. Germline values: CDR1 SGHDT, CDR2 YYEEEE. The CDR3 DNA is TGTGCCAGCAGCTTGGCCGGCAGGGAAGCTACCCAGTACTTC. The encoded protein is CASSLAGREATQYF.

V is TRBV30 and J is TRBJ2-1, with 8 bases that match TRBD2. The germline V gene encodes CDR1 GTSNPN and CDR2 SVGIG (reference sequence). The CDR3 is 15 amino acids. The CDR3: CAAHGAGDSYNEQFF. For the CDR3, the DNA is TGTGCTGCTCATGGAGCGGGGGACTCCTACAATGAGCAGTTCTTC.

CDR3 nucleotides: TGTGCCATCAGTCCCCAGGGACAGCCTGAAGCTTTCTTT. Translated, it gives CAISPQGQPEAFF. The V call is TRBV10-3, the J call TRBJ1-1, with TRBD1 matching over 7 bases. This CDR3 is 13 amino acids long. The J segment lost 6 bases and the V segment lost 5 bases, leaving 6 bases of the junction unmatched. From germline, CDR1 is ENHRY and CDR2 SYGVKD.

This clone showed up just once. CDR3 sequence (DNA): TGTGCCAGCAGTTACTTGGAGGTTACCTACGAGCAGTACTTC. Translation: CASSYLEVTYEQYF. The chain has TRBV6-2 or TRBV6-3 and TRBJ2-7, with D perhaps TRBD2 (5 bases). The V and J ends lost 1 base and 2 bases respectively, with 9 bases between them. This CDR3 region has 14 residues. Germline V CDR1 and CDR2: MNHEY, SVGEGT.

The chain joins TRBV4-2 to TRBJ1-5, with 8 bases matching TRBD1. V shed 1 base, J shed 11 bases, and the junction held 13 bases outside the gene matches. CDR1 is LGHNA and CDR2 is YNFKEQ in the germline V gene. This CDR3 spans 16 amino acids. The CDR3 DNA follows: TGTGCCAGCAGCCAAGCTGCCACAGGGGGGGAAAGGACCCAGCATTTT. Residues: CASSQAATGGERTQHF.

V and J are TRBV5-1 and TRBJ1-5; 8 bases are shared with TRBD1. Germline CDR1 is SGHRS and CDR2 is YFSETQ. The CDR3 sequence is 15 residues long. Trimming cost V 4 bases and J 3 bases; bases outside gene matches: 6. The CDR3: CASSPGQGNNQPQHF. In DNA, the CDR3 is TGCGCCAGCAGCCCCGGACAGGGCAACAATCAGCCCCAGCATTTT.